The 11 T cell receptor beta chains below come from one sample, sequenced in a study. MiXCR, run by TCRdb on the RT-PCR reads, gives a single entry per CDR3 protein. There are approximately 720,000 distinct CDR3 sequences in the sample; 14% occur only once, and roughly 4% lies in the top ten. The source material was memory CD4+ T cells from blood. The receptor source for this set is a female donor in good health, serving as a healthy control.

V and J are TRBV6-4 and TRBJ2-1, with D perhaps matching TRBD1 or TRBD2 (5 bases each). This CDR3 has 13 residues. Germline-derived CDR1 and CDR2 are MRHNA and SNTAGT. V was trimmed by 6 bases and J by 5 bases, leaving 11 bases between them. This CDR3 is CASSRDGDNEQFF. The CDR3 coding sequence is TGTGCCAGCAGCCGGGACGGCGACAATGAGCAGTTCTTC.

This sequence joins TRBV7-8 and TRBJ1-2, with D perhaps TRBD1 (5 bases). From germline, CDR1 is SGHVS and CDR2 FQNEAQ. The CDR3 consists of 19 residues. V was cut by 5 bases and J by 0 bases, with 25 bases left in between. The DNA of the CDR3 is TGTGCCAGCAGCGTCGCTTCTTGGGGGTCGGGGTACACTAACTATGGCTACACCTTC. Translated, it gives CASSVASWGSGYTNYGYTF.

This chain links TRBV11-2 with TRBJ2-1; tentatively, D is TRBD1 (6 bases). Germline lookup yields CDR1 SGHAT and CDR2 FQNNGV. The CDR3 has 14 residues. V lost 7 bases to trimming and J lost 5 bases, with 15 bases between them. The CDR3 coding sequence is TGTGCCAGCAACTACAGGGAAAGGAACAATGAGCAGTTCTTC. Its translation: CASNYRERNNEQFF.

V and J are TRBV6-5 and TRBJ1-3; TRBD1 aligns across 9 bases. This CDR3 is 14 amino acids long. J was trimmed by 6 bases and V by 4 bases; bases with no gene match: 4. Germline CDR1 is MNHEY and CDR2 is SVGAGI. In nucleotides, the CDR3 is TGTGCCAGCAGTTTTGACAGGGGGGCAAACACCATATATTTT. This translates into CASSFDRGANTIYF.

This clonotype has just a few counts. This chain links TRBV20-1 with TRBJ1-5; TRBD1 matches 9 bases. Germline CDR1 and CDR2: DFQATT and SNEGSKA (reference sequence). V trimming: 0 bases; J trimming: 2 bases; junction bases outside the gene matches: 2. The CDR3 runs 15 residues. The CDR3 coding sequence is TGCAGTGCTAGAGACAGACAGGGGGGCAATCAGCCCCAGCATTTT. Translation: CSARDRQGGNQPQHF.

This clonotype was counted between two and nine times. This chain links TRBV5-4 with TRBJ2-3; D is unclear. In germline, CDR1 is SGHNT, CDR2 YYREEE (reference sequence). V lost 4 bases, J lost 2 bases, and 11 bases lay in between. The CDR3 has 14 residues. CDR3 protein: CASSLEANTDTQYF. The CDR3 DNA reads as TGTGCCAGCAGCCTTGAGGCGAACACAGATACGCAGTATTTT.

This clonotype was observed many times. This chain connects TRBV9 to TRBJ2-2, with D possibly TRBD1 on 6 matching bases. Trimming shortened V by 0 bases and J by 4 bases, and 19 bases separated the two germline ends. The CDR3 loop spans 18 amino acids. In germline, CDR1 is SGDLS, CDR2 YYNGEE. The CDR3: CASSVDRAQPGATGELFF. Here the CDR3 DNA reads TGTGCCAGCAGCGTAGACAGGGCCCAACCAGGGGCCACCGGGGAGCTGTTTTTT.

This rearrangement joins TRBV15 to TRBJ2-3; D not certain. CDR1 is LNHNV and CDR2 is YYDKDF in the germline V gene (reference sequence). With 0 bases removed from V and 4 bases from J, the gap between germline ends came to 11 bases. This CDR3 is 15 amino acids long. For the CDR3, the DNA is TGTGCCACCAGCAGAGATGGAGTAGCTGCAGATACGCAGTATTTT. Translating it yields CATSRDGVAADTQYF.

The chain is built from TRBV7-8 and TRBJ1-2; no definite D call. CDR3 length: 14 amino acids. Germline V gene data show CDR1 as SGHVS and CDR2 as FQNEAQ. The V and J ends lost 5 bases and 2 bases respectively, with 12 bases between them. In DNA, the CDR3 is TGTGCCAGCAGCCCGGACCCGGAGAACTATGGCTACACCTTC. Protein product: CASSPDPENYGYTF.

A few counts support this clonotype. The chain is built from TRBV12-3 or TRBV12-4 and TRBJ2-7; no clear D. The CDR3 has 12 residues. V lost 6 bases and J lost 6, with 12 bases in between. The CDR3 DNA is TGTGCCAGCAGCTCTACCCCTAGCGAGCAGTACTTC. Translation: CASSSTPSEQYF.

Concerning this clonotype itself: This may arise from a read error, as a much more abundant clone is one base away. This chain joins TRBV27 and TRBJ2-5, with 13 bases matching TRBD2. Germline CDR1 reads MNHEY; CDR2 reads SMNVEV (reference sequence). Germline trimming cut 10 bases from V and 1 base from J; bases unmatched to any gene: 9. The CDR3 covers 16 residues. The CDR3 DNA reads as TGTGCCATCGCAATAGGGACTAGCGGGGCCCAAGAGACCCAGTACTTC. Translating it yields CAIAIGTSGAQETQYF.